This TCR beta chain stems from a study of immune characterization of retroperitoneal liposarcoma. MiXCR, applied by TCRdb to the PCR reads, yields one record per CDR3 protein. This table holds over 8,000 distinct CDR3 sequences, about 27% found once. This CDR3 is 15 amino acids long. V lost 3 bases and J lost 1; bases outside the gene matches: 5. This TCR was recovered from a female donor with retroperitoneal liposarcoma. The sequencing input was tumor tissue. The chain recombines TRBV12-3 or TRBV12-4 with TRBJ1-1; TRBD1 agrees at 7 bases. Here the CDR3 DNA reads TGTGCCAGCAGTTTGGGTAGGACAGGGAACACTGAAGCTTTCTTT. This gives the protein CASSLGRTGNTEAFF.